This record concerns one T cell receptor (beta chain) sequence. Its antigen is undetermined. This sample is drawn from a study of cytomegalovirus exposure and HLA in healthy donors. The primer mix had 60 Vbeta and 13 Jbeta primers. Sequencing used immunoSEQ multiplex PCR; TCRdb keeps in-frame clones, though not all of them. Of 150,000 to 200,000 clones listed, approximately 70% are singletons. Regarding the study as a whole: An analysis that was carried out later associated fewer than 20,000 TCR beta sequences with HLA alleles at 0.05 false discovery rate.

The material sequenced was PBMCs. The sequence was collected from a human donor in good health.

This CDR3 reads CASSGDRVTMYEQYF. For the CDR3, the DNA is TGTGCCAGCAGCGGGGACAGGGTAACAATGTACGAGCAGTACTTC. This rearrangement joins TRBV2 to TRBJ2-7; 9 nucleotides line up with TRBD1. CDR1 and CDR2 (germline): SNHLY, FYNNEI. V was pared by 6 bases and J by 4 bases, with 10 bases of the junction left unmatched. This CDR3 has 15 residues.